The 15 T cell receptor beta chains below were found in one sample sequenced in a study of blood T cell repertoires in COVID-19. Using immunoSEQ multiplex PCR, the repertoire was profiled, and TCRdb retains in-frame clones only, with some absent. The repertoire consists of more than 300,000 clones, with 70% to 90% occurring once and the leading ten covering 8.5% to 12%. Sequencing was done on a sample of peripheral blood. Source of these receptors: a woman aged 25 to 39 with COVID-19, enrolled during active disease.

V and J are TRBV9 and TRBJ1-1; tentative D call: TRBD1 (5 bases). Germline CDR1 is SGDLS and CDR2 is YYNGEE. CDR3 length: 15 residues. Trimming cost V 0 bases and J 8 bases, with 17 bases left between them. The CDR3 loop reads CASSVDPSSGLEAFF. Written as DNA, the CDR3 is TGTGCCAGCAGCGTAGACCCATCCTCAGGGTTGGAAGCTTTCTTT.

The chain couples TRBV30 to TRBJ1-2, with 9 bases identical to TRBD1. The CDR3 loop spans 14 amino acids. In germline, CDR1 is GTSNPN, CDR2 SVGIG (reference sequence). V was clipped by 4 bases and J by 4 bases; unmatched bases: 7. CDR3 bases: TGTGCCTGGACTACGACAGGGGGTCCCTATGGCTACACCTTC. It is translated as CAWTTTGGPYGYTF.

The chain links TRBV6-1 to TRBJ1-2, with 10 bases matching TRBD1. The CDR3 spans 14 residues. Germline trimming cut 3 bases from V and 5 bases from J; bases unmatched to any gene: 3. Per germline, CDR1 MNHNS and CDR2 SASEGT. CDR3 nucleotide sequence: TGTGCCAGCAGTGACCGACAGGGGGCGTATGGCTACACCTTC. Amino acid sequence: CASSDRQGAYGYTF.

The chain uses TRBV23-1 and TRBJ1-6; perhaps TRBD1 as D (6 bases). TRBV23-1 is filed as an ORF, its function uncertain. The CDR3 has 16 amino acids. V was pared by 0 bases and J by 9 bases, with 15 bases between. CDR3 amino acids: CASSQSRQGRGSPLHF. The CDR3 nucleotides read TGCGCCAGCAGTCAATCGAGGCAGGGCAGGGGTTCACCCCTCCACTTT.

This clone was recorded a few times. Other DNA sequences of this sample code for an identical CDR3. The chain carries TRBV12-3 or TRBV12-4 and TRBJ1-5, with a tentative D call TRBD1 (5 bases). The CDR3 is 13 amino acids. Trimming removed 5 bases at V and 2 bases at J, with 7 bases between. The CDR3 protein is CASSQGRNQPQHF. DNA for the CDR3: TGTGCCAGCAGTCAGGGTCGCAATCAGCCCCAGCATTTT.

This chain joins TRBV11-2 and TRBJ2-7, with TRBD1 matching 10 bases. Germline V gene sequence: CDR1 SGHAT, CDR2 FQNNGV. V lost 4 bases to trimming and J lost 4 bases; unmatched junction nucleotides: 7. The CDR3 loop spans 15 amino acids. The CDR3 region is CASSSGQGIGYEQYF. DNA of the CDR3: TGTGCCAGCAGCTCGGGACAGGGGATAGGGTACGAGCAGTACTTC.

A note on this clone: This same CDR3 is encoded by further DNA sequences in the sample. The CDR3 bases are TGTGCCAGTAGTATCGGGACTAGCGGCTACGAGCAGTACTTC. It encodes CASSIGTSGYEQYF. The V gene is TRBV19, the J gene TRBJ2-7; 11 bases agree with TRBD2. The CDR3 covers 14 residues. Germline loops: CDR1 LNHDA, CDR2 SQIVND (reference sequence). Germline trimming cut 3 bases from V and 3 bases from J; bases unmatched to any gene: 1.

The V and J genes are TRBV19 and TRBJ2-2; D possibly corresponds to TRBD2 (5 bases). V dropped 7 bases and J dropped 6 bases, with 18 bases sitting between them. There are 15 residues in the CDR3. The germline V gene encodes CDR1 LNHDA and CDR2 SQIVND (reference sequence). DNA of the CDR3: TGTGCCAGTACCGCGAGGAGGTCTAGGGCCGGGGAGCTGTTTTTT. It encodes CASTARRSRAGELFF.

A remark on this clone: The same CDR3 also results from other DNA sequences found in this sample. The V gene is TRBV9, the J gene TRBJ2-7; 9 bases map to TRBD2. The CDR3 runs to 15 residues. The J segment lost 2 bases and the V segment lost 0 bases, leaving 3 bases of the junction unmatched. Germline CDR1 reads SGDLS; CDR2 reads YYNGEE. Here the CDR3 DNA reads TGTGCCAGCAGCGTAGGGCTAGCGGGGACCTACGAGCAGTACTTC. This translates into CASSVGLAGTYEQYF.

The chain is built from TRBV19 and TRBJ2-5, with TRBD1 matching 7 bases. This CDR3 is 13 amino acids long. The V gene's germline CDR1 is LNHDA and CDR2 SQIVND (reference sequence). J lost 5 bases, V lost 5 bases, and 5 bases had no gene match. The CDR3 DNA sequence: TGTGCCAGTAGTCGACAGGGATGGGAGACCCAGTACTTC. Protein sequence: CASSRQGWETQYF.

The rearrangement uses TRBV19 and TRBJ2-6; a possible D gene is TRBD1 (6 bases). CDR1 LNHDA and CDR2 SQIVND come from the germline V gene (reference sequence). This CDR3 is built from 15 residues. Trimming removed 3 bases at V and 2 bases at J, with 8 bases between. This chain's CDR3 is CASSITGTGANVLTF. Written as DNA, the CDR3 is TGTGCCAGTAGTATTACAGGGACTGGGGCCAACGTCCTGACTTTC.

CDR3 amino acids: CASSEGSVNTGELFF. DNA for the CDR3: TGTGCCAGCAGTGAAGGTAGCGTGAACACCGGGGAGCTGTTTTTT. The rearrangement uses TRBV6-4 and TRBJ2-2; tentative D call: TRBD2 (5 bases). With 3 bases removed from V and 1 base from J, the gap between germline ends came to 9 bases. Germline V gene lookup returns CDR1 MRHNA and CDR2 SNTAGT. This CDR3 has 15 residues.

There are a few counts of this clone. The rearrangement links TRBV28 to TRBJ2-7; 11 nucleotides line up with TRBD2. Germline values: CDR1 MDHEN, CDR2 SYDVKM. V shed 7 bases, J shed 2 bases, and the junction held 4 bases outside the gene matches. CDR3 length equals 14 residues. The CDR3 DNA is TGTGCCAGCACGTTAGCGGGAGGGCCCTACGAGCAGTACTTC. It specifies CASTLAGGPYEQYF.

The V and J genes are TRBV24-1 and TRBJ2-7; D unclear. Trimming removed 0 bases at V and 1 base at J, with 3 bases between. The CDR3 is made up of 13 amino acids. Germline CDR1 reads KGHDR; CDR2 reads SFDVKD. CDR3: CATSDLQSYEQYF. The CDR3 coding sequence is TGTGCCACCAGTGATTTGCAATCCTACGAGCAGTACTTC.

The chain uses TRBV15 and TRBJ2-7; 11 bases align to TRBD1. The CDR3 is 15 residues long. Trimming removed 1 base from V and 2 bases from J; junction bases left unmatched: 1. Germline V gene sequence: CDR1 LNHNV, CDR2 YYDKDF (reference sequence). The chain's CDR3 is CATSRGGQGAYEQYF. DNA of the CDR3: TGTGCCACCAGCAGAGGGGGACAGGGGGCCTACGAGCAGTACTTC.